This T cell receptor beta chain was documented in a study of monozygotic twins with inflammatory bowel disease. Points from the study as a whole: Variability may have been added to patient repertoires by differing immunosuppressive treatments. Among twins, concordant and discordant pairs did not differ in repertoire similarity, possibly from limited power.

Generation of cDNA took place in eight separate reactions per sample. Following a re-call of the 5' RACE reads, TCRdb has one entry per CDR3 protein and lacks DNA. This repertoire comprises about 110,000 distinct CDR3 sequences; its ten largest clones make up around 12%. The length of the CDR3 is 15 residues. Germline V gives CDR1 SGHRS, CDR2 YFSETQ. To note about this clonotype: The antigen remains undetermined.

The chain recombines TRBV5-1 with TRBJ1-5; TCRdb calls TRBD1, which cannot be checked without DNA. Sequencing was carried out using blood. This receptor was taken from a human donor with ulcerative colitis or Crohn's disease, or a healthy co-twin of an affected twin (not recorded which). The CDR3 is CASSLGGTGNQPQHF.